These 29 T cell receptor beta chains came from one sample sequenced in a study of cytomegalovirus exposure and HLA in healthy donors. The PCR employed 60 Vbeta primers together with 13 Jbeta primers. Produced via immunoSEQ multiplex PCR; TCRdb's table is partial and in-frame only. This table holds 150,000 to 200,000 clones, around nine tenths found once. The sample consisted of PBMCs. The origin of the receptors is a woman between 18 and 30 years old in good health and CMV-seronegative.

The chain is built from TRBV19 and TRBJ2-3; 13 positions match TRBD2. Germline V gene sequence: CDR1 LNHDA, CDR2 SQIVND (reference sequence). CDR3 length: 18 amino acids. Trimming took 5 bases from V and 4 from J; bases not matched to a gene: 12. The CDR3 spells CASSPGTSGNPGADTQYF. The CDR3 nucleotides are TGTGCCAGTAGTCCTGGGACTAGCGGGAATCCTGGGGCAGATACGCAGTATTTT.

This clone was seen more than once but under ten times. The CDR3 nucleotides read TGTGCCAGCAGTGTTCACCTTGTGACAGGCGTCACTGAAGCTTTCTTT. It specifies CASSVHLVTGVTEAFF. The chain combines TRBV2 with TRBJ1-1; TRBD1 is a possible D gene (6 bases). The CDR3 is 16 residues long. V lost 4 bases and J 4 bases, leaving 19 bases between the germline ends. Germline lookup yields CDR1 SNHLY and CDR2 FYNNEI.

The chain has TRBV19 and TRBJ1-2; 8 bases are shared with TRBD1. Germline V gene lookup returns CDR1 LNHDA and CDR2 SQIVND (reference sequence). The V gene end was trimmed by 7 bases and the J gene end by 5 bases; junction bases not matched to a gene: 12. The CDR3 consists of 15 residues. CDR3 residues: CASKTTGTGGYGYTF. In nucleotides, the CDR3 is TGTGCCAGTAAGACCACCGGAACAGGGGGTTATGGCTACACCTTC.

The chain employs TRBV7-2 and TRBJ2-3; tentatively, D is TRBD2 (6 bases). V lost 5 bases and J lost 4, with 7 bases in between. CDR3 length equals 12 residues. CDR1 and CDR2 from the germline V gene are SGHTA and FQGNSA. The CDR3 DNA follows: TGTGCCAGCAGCGGGACTTCAGATACGCAGTATTTT. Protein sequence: CASSGTSDTQYF.

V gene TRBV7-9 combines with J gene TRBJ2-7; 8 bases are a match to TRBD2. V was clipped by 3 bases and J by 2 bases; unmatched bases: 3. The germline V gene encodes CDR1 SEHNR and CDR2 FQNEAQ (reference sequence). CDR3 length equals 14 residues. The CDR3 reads CASSFGGVTYEQYF. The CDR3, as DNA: TGTGCCAGCAGCTTCGGGGGGGTCACCTACGAGCAGTACTTC. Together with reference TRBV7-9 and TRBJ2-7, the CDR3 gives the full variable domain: DTGVSQNPRHKITKRGQNVTFRCDPISEHNRLYWYRQTLGQGPEFLTYFQNEAQLEKSRLLSDRFSAERPKGSFSTLEIQRTEQGDSAMYLCASSFGGVTYEQYFGPGTRLTVT.

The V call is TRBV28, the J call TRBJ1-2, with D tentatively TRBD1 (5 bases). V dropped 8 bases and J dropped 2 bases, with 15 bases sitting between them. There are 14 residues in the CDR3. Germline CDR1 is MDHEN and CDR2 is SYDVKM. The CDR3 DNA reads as TGTGCCAGCCTCGGTGCAGGACAAAACTATGGCTACACCTTC. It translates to CASLGAGQNYGYTF.

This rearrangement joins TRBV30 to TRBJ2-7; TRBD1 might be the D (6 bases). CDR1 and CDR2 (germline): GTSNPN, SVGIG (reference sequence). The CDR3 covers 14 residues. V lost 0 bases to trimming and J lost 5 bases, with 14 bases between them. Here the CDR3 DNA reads TGTGCCTGGAGTGTCGGGCAGGGGTTTGACGAGCAGTACTTC. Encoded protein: CAWSVGQGFDEQYF.

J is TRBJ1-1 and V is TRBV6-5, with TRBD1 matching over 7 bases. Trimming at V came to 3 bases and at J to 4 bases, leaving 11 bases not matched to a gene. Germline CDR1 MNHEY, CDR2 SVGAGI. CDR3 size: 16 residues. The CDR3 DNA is TGTGCCAGCAGTTATTCACAGGGGACGCCGAGCACTGAAGCTTTCTTT. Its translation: CASSYSQGTPSTEAFF.

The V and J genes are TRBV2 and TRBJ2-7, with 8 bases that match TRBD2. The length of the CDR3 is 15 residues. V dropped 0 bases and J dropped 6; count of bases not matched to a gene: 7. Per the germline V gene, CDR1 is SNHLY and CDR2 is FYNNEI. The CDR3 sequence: CASSEAGTSGSEQYF. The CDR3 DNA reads TGTGCCAGCAGTGAAGCCGGAACTAGCGGTAGCGAGCAGTACTTC.

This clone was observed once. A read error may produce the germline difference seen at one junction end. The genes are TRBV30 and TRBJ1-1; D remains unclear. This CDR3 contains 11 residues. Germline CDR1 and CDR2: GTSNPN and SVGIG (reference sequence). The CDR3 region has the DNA TGTGCCTGGAGTTCCACCACTTATCCGGGCTTT. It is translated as CAWSSTTYPGF.

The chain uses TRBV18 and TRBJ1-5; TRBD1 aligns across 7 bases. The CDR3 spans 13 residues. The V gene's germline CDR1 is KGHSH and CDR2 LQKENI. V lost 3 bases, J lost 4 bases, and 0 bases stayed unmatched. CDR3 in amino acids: CASSPGQNQPQHF. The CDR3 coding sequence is TGTGCCAGCTCACCGGGACAGAATCAGCCCCAGCATTTT.

DNA for the CDR3: TGTGCCAGCAGTTACTCGGAGGGGCTTGGCTACACCTTC. Translated: CASSYSEGLGYTF. The gene calls are TRBV6-6 and TRBJ1-2, with D perhaps TRBD1 (5 bases). Germline CDR1 and CDR2: MNHNY and SVGAGI (reference sequence). Between the trimmed V and J ends, which lost 0 bases and 7 bases, there was a span of 9 bases. The CDR3 has 13 residues.

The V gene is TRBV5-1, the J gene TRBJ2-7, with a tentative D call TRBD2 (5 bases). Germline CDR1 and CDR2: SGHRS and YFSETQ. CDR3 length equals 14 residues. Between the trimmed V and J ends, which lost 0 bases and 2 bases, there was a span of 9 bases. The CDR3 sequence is CASSLGGSPYEQYF. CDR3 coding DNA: TGCGCCAGCAGCTTGGGCGGGTCCCCCTACGAGCAGTACTTC. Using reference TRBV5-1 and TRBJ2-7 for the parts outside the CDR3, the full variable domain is KAGVTQTPRYLIKTRGQQVTLSCSPISGHRSVSWYQQTPGQGLQFLFEYFSETQRNKGNFPGRFSGRQFSNSRSEMNVSTLELGDSALYLCASSLGGSPYEQYFGPGTRLTVT.

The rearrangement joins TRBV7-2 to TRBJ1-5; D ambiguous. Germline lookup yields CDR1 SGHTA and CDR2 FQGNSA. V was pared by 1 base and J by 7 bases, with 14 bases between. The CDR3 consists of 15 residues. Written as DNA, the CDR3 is TGTGCCAGCAGCTTAGTTGGGCCCCGGGGACAGCCCCAGCATTTT. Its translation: CASSLVGPRGQPQHF.

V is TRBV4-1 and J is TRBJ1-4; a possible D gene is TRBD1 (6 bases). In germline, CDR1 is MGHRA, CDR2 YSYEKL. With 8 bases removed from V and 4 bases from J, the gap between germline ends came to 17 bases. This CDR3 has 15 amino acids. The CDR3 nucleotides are TGCGCCAGCGCAGATCCGGCAGGGGTTAATGAAAAACTGTTTTTT. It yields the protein CASADPAGVNEKLFF.

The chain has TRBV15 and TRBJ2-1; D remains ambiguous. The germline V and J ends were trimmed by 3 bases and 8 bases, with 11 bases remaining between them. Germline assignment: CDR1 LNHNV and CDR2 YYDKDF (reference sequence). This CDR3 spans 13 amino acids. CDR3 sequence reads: CATSSAPRDEQFF. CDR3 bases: TGTGCCACCAGCAGCGCGCCCCGCGATGAGCAGTTCTTC. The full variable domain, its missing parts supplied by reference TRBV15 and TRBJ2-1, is DAMVIQNPRYQVTQFGKPVTLSCSQTLNHNVMYWYQQKSSQAPKLLFHYYDKDFNNEADTPDNFQSRRPNTSFCFLDIRSPGLGDTAMYLCATSSAPRDEQFFGPGTRLTVL.

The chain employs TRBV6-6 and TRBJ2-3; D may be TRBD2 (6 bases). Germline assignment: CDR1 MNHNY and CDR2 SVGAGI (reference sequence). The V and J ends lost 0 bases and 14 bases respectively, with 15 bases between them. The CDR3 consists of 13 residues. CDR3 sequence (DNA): TGTGCCAGCAGTTACTCGATGGGAGGAGGGACGTATTTT. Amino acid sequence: CASSYSMGGGTYF.

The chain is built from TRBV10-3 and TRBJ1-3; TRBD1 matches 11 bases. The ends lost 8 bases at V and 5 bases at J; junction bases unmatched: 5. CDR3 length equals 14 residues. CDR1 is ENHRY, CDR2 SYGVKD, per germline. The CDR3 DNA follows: TGTGCCATCGGAGGGACAGGGGGTCGAAACACCATATATTTT. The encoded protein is CAIGGTGGRNTIYF.

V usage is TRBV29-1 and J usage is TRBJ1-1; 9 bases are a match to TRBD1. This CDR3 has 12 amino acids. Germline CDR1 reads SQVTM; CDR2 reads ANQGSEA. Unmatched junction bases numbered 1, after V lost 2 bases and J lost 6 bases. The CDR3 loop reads CSVETGGAEAFF. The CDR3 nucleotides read TGCAGCGTTGAAACAGGGGGCGCTGAAGCTTTCTTT.

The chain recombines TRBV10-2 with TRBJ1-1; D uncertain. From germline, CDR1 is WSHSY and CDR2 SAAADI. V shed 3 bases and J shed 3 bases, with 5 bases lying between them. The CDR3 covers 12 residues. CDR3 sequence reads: CASSDRYTEAFF. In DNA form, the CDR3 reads TGCGCCAGCAGTGATCGGTACACTGAAGCTTTCTTT.

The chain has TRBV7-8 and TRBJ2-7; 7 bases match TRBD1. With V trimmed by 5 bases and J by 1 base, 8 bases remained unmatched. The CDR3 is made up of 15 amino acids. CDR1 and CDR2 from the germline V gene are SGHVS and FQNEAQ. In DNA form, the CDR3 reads TGTGCCAGCAGCCCAGCCCCGACAGGGTCCTACGAGCAGTACTTC. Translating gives CASSPAPTGSYEQYF.

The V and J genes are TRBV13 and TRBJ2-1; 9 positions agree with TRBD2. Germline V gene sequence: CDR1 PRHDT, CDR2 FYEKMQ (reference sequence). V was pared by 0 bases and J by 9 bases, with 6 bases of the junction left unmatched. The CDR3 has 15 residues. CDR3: CASSLGRGLAAEQFF. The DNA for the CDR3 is TGTGCCAGCAGCTTAGGCCGGGGACTAGCCGCTGAGCAGTTCTTC.

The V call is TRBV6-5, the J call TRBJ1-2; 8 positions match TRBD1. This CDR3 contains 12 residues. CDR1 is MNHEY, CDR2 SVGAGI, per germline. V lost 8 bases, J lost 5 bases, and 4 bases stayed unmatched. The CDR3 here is CASGNRGYGYTF. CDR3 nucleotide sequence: TGTGCCAGCGGAAACAGGGGGTATGGCTACACCTTC.

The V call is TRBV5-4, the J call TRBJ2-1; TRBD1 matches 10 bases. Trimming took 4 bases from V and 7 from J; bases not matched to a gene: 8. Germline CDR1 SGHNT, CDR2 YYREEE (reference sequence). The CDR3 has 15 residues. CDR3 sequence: CASSKPGQGINEQFF. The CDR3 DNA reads TGTGCCAGCAGCAAACCGGGACAGGGGATTAATGAGCAGTTCTTC.

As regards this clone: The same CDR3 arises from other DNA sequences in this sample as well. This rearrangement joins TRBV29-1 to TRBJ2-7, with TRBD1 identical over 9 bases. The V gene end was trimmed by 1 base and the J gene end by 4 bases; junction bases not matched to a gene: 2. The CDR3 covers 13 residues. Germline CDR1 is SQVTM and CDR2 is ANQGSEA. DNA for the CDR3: TGCAGCGTTGAAGGGACAGGGGCATACGAGCAGTACTTC. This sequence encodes CSVEGTGAYEQYF.

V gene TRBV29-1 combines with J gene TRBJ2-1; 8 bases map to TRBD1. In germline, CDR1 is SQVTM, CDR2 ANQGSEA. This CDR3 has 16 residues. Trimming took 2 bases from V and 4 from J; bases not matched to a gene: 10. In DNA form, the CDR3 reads TGCAGCGTTGAAATCCCCACAGGGGGGAGGTACAATGAGCAGTTCTTC. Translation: CSVEIPTGGRYNEQFF.

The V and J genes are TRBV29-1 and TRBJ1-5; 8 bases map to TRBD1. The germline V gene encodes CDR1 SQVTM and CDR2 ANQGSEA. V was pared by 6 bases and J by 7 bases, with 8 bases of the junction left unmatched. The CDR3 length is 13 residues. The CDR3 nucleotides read TGCAGCGTCGGACAGGGAGCAGGACAGCCCCAGCATTTT. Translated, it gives CSVGQGAGQPQHF.

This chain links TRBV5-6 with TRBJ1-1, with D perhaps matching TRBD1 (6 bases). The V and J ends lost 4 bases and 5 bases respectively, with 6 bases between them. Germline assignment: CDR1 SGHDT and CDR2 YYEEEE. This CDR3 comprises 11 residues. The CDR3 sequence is CASSQGTEAFF. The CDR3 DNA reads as TGTGCCAGCAGCCAGGGGACTGAAGCTTTCTTT.

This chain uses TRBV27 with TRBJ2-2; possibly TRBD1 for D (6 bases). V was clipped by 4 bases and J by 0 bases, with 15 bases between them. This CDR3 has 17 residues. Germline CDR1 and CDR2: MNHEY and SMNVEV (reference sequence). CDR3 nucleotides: TGTGCCAGCAGTTGGAGTGGGTACAGGGCGAACACCGGGGAGCTGTTTTTT. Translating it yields CASSWSGYRANTGELFF.